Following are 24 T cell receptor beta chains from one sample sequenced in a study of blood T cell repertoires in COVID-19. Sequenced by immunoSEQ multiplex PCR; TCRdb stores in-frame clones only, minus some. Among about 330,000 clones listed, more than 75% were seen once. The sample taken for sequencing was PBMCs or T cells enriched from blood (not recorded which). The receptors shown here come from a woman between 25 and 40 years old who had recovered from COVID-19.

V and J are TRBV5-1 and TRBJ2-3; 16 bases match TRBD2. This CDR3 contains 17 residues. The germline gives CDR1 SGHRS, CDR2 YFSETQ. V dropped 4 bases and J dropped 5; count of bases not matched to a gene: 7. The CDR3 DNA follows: TGCGCCAGCAGCCCGGGACTAGCGGGGGGGCTGGGAGATACGCAGTATTTT. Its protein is CASSPGLAGGLGDTQYF.

CDR3 in DNA: TGTGCCAGCAGCTTTGGAGACAGGGGGTATGTGAACACCTTC. As protein: CASSFGDRGYVNTF. This chain links TRBV13 with TRBJ1-2; 9 nucleotides agree with TRBD1. V trimming: 3 bases; J trimming: 12 bases; junction bases outside the gene matches: 11. The germline V gene has CDR1 PRHDT and CDR2 FYEKMQ (reference sequence). CDR3 length: 14 amino acids.

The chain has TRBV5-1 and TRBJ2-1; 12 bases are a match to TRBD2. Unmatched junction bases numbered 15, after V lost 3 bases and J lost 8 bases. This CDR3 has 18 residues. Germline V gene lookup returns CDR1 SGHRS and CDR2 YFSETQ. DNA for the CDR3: TGCGCCAGCAGCTCCGGACTAGCGGGAAAGGGGTCATTACATGAGCAGTTCTTC. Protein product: CASSSGLAGKGSLHEQFF.

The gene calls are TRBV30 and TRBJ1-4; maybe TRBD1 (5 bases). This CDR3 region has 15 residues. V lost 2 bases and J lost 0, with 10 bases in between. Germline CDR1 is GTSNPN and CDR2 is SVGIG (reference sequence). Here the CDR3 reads CAWSRGSATNEKLFF. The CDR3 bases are TGTGCCTGGAGTCGGGGGTCCGCAACTAATGAAAAACTGTTTTTT.

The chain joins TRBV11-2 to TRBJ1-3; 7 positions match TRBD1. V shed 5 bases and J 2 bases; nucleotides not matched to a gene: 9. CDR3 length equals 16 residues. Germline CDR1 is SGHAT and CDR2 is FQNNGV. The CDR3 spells CASSMSPGTAGNTIYF. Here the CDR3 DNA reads TGTGCCAGCAGCATGTCTCCCGGGACAGCTGGAAACACCATATATTTT.

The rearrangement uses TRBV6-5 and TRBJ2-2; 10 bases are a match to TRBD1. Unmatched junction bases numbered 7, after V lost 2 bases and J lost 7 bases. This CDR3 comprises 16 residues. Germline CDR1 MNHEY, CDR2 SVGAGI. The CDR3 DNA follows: TGTGCCAGCAGTTACCGTGACAGGGGGCGGATCGGGGAGCTGTTTTTT. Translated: CASSYRDRGRIGELFF.

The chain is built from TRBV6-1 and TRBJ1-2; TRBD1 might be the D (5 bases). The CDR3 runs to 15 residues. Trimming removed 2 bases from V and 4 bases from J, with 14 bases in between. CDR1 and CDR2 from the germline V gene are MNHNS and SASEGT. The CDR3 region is CASSEIPGLPYGYTF. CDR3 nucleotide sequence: TGTGCCAGCAGTGAAATTCCAGGGCTCCCCTATGGCTACACCTTC.

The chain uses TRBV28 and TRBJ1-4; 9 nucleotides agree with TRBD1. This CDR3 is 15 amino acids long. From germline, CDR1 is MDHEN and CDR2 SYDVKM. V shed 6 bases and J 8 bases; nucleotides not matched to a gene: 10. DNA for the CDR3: TGTGCCAGCAGCCTTGGGACAGGGAGGTCAGAAAAACTGTTTTTT. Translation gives CASSLGTGRSEKLFF.

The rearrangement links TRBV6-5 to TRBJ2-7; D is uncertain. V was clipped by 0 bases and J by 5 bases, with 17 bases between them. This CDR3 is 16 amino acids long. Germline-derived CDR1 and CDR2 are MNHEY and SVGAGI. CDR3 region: CASSYSPLPGGDEQYF. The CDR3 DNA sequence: TGTGCCAGCAGTTACTCCCCCTTGCCGGGTGGCGACGAGCAGTACTTC.

CDR3 region: CASSSEGRDNQPQHF. The CDR3, as DNA: TGCGCCAGCAGCTCGGAGGGACGGGACAATCAGCCCCAGCATTTT. The gene calls are TRBV5-1 and TRBJ1-5; possibly TRBD1 for D (5 bases). Germline V CDR1 and CDR2: SGHRS, YFSETQ. The V gene lost 3 bases and the J gene lost 3 bases, with 13 bases spanning the gap. The CDR3 runs 15 residues.

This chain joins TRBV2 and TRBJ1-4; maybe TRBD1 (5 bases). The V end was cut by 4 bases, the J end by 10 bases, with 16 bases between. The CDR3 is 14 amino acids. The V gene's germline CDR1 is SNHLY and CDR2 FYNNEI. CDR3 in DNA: TGTGCCAGCAGTGTACAGTGGCCAAGGGGAAAACTGTTTTTT. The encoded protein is CASSVQWPRGKLFF.

In nucleotides, the CDR3 is TGTGCCAGCAGCATTTGGGCGAGGGGGCCCCTCTACAATGAGCAGTTCTTC. Translation gives CASSIWARGPLYNEQFF. The chain links TRBV21-1 to TRBJ2-1; TRBD1 is the table's D call and was not checked against the DNA. TRBV21-1 is flagged as a pseudogene. The CDR3 has 17 amino acids.

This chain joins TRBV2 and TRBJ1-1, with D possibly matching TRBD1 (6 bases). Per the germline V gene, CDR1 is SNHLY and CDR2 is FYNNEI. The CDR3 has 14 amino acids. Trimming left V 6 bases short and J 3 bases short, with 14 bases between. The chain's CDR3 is CASRIAGADTEAFF. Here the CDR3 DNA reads TGTGCCAGCAGGATCGCAGGGGCGGACACTGAAGCTTTCTTT.

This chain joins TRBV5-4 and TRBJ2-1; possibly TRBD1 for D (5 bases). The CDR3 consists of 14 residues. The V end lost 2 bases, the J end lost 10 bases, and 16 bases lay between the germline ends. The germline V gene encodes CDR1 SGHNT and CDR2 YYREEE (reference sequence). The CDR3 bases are TGTGCCAGCAGCTTATCGGCAGGGCGTGGAGAGCAGTTCTTC. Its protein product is CASSLSAGRGEQFF.

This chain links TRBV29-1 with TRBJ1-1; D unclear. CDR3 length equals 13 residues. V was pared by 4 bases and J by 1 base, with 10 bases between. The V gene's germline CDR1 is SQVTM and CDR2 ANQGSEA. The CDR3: CSVAAGTNTEAFF. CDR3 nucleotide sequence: TGCAGCGTTGCGGCAGGAACGAACACTGAAGCTTTCTTT.

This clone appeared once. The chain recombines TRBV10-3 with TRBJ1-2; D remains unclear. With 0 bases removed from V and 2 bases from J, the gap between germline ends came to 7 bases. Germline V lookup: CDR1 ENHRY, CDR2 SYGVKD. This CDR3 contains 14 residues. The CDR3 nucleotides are TGTGCCATCAGTGAGTCTCCCTCGAACTATGGCTACACCTTC. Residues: CAISESPSNYGYTF.

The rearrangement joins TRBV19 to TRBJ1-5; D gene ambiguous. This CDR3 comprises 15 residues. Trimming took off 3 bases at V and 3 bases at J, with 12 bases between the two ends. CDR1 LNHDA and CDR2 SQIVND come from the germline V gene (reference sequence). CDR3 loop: CASSMVPTSNQPQHF. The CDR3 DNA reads TGTGCCAGTAGTATGGTACCTACGTCCAATCAGCCCCAGCATTTT.

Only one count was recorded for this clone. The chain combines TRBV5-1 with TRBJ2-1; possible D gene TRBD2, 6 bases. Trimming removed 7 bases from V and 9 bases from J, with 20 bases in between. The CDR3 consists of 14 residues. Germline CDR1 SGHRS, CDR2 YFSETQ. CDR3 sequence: CASLGTRGEGEQFF. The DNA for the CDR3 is TGCGCCAGCTTAGGGACTCGGGGTGAGGGTGAGCAGTTCTTC.

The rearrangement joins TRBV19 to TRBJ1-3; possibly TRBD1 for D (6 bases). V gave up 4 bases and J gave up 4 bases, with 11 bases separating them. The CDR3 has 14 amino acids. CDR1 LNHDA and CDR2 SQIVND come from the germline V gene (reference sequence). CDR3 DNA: TGTGCCAGTAGTAGACGGACAGCCGGAAACACCATATATTTT. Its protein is CASSRRTAGNTIYF.

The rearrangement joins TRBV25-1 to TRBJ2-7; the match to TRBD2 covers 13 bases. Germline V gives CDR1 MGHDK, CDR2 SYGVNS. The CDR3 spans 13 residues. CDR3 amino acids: CASGLAGTYEQYF. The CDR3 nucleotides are TGTGCGTCGGGACTAGCGGGGACTTACGAGCAGTACTTC.

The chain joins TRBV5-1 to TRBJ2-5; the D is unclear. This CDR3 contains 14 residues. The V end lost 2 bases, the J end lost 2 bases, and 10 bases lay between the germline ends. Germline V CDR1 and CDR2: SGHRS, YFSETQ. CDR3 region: CASSFFGPQETQYF. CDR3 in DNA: TGCGCCAGCAGCTTTTTTGGCCCTCAAGAGACCCAGTACTTC.

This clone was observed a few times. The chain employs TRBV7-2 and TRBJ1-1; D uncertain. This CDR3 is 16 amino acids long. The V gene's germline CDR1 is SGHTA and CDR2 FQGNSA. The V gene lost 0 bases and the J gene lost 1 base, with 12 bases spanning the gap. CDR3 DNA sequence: TGTGCCAGCAGCTTAGCTGAGGGAGCCGCGAACACTGAAGCTTTCTTT. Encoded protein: CASSLAEGAANTEAFF.

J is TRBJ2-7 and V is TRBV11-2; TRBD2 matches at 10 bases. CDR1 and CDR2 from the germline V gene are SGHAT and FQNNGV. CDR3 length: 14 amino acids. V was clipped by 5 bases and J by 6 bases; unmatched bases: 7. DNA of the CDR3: TGTGCCAGCAGCCTACAGGGACTAGCGCCCGAGCAGTACTTC. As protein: CASSLQGLAPEQYF.

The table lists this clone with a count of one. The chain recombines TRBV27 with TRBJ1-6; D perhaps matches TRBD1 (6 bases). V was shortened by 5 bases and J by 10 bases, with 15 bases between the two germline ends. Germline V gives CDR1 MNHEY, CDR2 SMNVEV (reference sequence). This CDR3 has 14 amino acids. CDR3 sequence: CASSPVRGVSPLHF. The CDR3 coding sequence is TGTGCCAGCAGTCCCGTCAGGGGAGTCTCACCCCTCCACTTT.